This section outlines one T cell receptor (beta chain) sequence together with its context. The junction departs from the called germline gene at one end, perhaps through a read error. The data were taken from a study of Ad26.COV2.S vaccination and SARS-CoV-2 variants. On the study more broadly: Donor was one of the participants in the Ad26.COV2.S arm of the COV1001 trial.

Treatment given: 15 to 20 received Ad26.COV2.S at low or high dose, single or two shots; 5 received placebo; per-sample allocation not given. The samples were gathered on day 63 after the first injection of vaccine or placebo. The CDR3 spans 14 residues. CDR1 and CDR2 from the germline V gene are MGHRA and YSYEKL. Libraries were prepared by immunoSEQ multiplex PCR; TCRdb keeps only in-frame clonotypes and omits some of them. The sample yields 400,000 or so clones, around nine tenths seen once. The sequence came from a person aged 18-65 years who received the Ad26.COV2.S COVID-19 vaccine or a placebo. This chain connects TRBV4-1 to TRBJ2-1; TRBD2 matches at 16 bases. The sequencing here drew on peripheral blood, taken in a trial of Ad26.COV2.S vaccine versus placebo. The CDR3 spells CASSQAGTSGGAVF. DNA for the CDR3: TGCGCCAGCAGCCAAGCTGGGACTAGCGGGGGGGCGGTCTTC.